The 15 T cell receptor beta chains listed next were all sequenced from one sample in a study of T cells in Graves' hyperthyroidism and ophthalmopathy. What was amplified from RNA transcripts were TCR beta CDR3 regions. A set of HTBI primers served as the primers for a first-round RT-PCR of the TCR CDR3. From the multiplex PCR reads, TCRdb called clonotypes with MiXCR, one entry per CDR3 protein. Of 500,000 to 650,000 distinct CDR3 sequences listed, approximately 15% are singletons. Material for sequencing was blood. Receptors were obtained from a woman aged 45-65 years with Graves' ophthalmopathy.

In this sample, this clonotype turned up a few times. V is TRBV5-1 and J is TRBJ1-1; D not certain. The CDR3 is 15 amino acids. Looked up from germline, CDR1 is SGHRS and CDR2 is YFSETQ. V shed 0 bases and J shed 4 bases, with 13 bases lying between them. The CDR3 reads CASSLVSGRGTEAFF. The CDR3 region has the DNA TGCGCCAGCAGCTTGGTTTCCGGGAGAGGCACTGAAGCTTTCTTT.

This clonotype was counted many times. V usage is TRBV29-1 and J usage is TRBJ1-1; 8 positions match TRBD1. The junction had 7 bases not matched to a gene; V was cut back by 3 bases and J by 1 base. Germline CDR1 SQVTM, CDR2 ANQGSEA. CDR3 length: 15 residues. In nucleotides, the CDR3 is TGCAGCGTTGAGGGCCGTGGGACAGGGAACACTGAAGCTTTCTTT. Translating it yields CSVEGRGTGNTEAFF.

There are many counts of this clonotype. The V and J genes are TRBV7-3 and TRBJ1-1; D is undetermined. This CDR3 region has 14 residues. Germline V gives CDR1 SGHTA, CDR2 FQGTGA. V was cut by 5 bases and J by 0 bases, with 10 bases left in between. CDR3 in DNA: TGTGCCAGCAGCGCACAGCCCATGAACACTGAAGCTTTCTTT. Residues: CASSAQPMNTEAFF. The variable domain in full, completed from reference TRBV7-3 and TRBJ1-1, reads GAGVSQTPSNKVTEKGKYVELRCDPISGHTALYWYRQSLGQGPEFLIYFQGTGAADDSGLPNDRFFAVRPEGSVSTLKIQRTERGDSAVYLCASSAQPMNTEAFFGQGTRLTVV.

This clonotype has a count of ten or more. CDR3 coding DNA: TGCAGTGCTAGAGAAGGCGGGAGGTACGATGAGCAGTTCTTC. As protein: CSAREGGRYDEQFF. The rearrangement uses TRBV20-1 and TRBJ2-1, with 8 bases aligning to TRBD2. The ends lost 0 bases at V and 8 bases at J; junction bases unmatched: 6. Germline values: CDR1 DFQATT, CDR2 SNEGSKA (reference sequence). CDR3 length: 14 residues.

In its sample, this clonotype was seen many times. The chain combines TRBV30 with TRBJ2-7; 9 bases are a match to TRBD1. Looked up from germline, CDR1 is GTSNPN and CDR2 is SVGIG (reference sequence). The CDR3 consists of 13 residues. J was trimmed by 5 bases and V by 5 bases; bases with no gene match: 7. The DNA of the CDR3 is TGTGCCTGGGGCCGGGACAGGGTGGACGAGCAGTACTTC. Amino acids: CAWGRDRVDEQYF. The complete variable domain, with remaining parts taken from reference TRBV30 and TRBJ2-7, reads SQTIHQWPATLVQPVGSPLSLECTVEGTSNPNLYWYRQAAGRGLQLLFYSVGIGQISSEVPQNLSASRPQDRQFILSSKKLLLSDSGFYLCAWGRDRVDEQYFGPGTRLTVT.

This clonotype was seen at least ten times. J is TRBJ2-7 and V is TRBV5-1; D perhaps matches TRBD1 (5 bases). The germline CDR1 and CDR2 sequences are SGHRS and YFSETQ. This CDR3 region has 12 residues. The V and J ends lost 0 bases and 6 bases respectively, with 7 bases between them. CDR3 bases: TGCGCCAGCAGCTTGGAAGGGGTCGAGCAGTACTTC. Protein sequence: CASSLEGVEQYF.

This clonotype has at least ten counts. The chain recombines TRBV12-3 or TRBV12-4 with TRBJ2-3; no reliable D call. Trimming shortened V by 2 bases and J by 6 bases, and 12 bases separated the two germline ends. This CDR3 comprises 14 residues. The CDR3 region is CASSLFTVADTQYF. DNA for the CDR3: TGTGCCAGCAGTTTATTTACGGTGGCGGATACGCAGTATTTT.

This clonotype was observed many times. This rearrangement joins TRBV7-9 to TRBJ2-1; D remains unclear. This CDR3 comprises 12 residues. Trimming cost V 3 bases and J 12 bases, with 12 bases left between them. The germline gives CDR1 SEHNR, CDR2 FQNEAQ (reference sequence). CDR3 sequence (DNA): TGTGCCAGCAGCTTTGAAGGCTACTGGCAGTTCTTC. Translated, it gives CASSFEGYWQFF.

This clonotype has a count of ten or more. V is TRBV7-2 and J is TRBJ1-4, with 8 bases lining up with TRBD1. V lost 4 bases to trimming and J lost 7 bases; unmatched junction nucleotides: 11. Germline loops: CDR1 SGHTA, CDR2 FQGNSA. The CDR3 contains 16 residues. CDR3 DNA: TGTGCCAGCAGCTCCCGTCCTGACAGGGGTTTTGAAAAACTGTTTTTT. Residues: CASSSRPDRGFEKLFF.

V gene TRBV4-2 combines with J gene TRBJ2-7; 9 nucleotides align to TRBD2. V dropped 0 bases and J dropped 4; count of bases not matched to a gene: 10. Germline V gene lookup returns CDR1 LGHNA and CDR2 YNFKEQ. CDR3 length: 17 amino acids. The chain's CDR3 is CASSQEGILAGEYEQYF. The CDR3 nucleotides read TGTGCCAGCAGCCAAGAAGGCATATTAGCGGGAGAGTACGAGCAGTACTTC.

This clonotype was observed a few times. CDR3 nucleotide sequence: TGTGCCAGCAGCTTGGACCCTAGCGGGAGCTACACCGGGGAGCTGTTTTTT. Its translation is CASSLDPSGSYTGELFF. This rearrangement joins TRBV5-6 to TRBJ2-2, with 10 bases matching TRBD2. The germline gives CDR1 SGHDT, CDR2 YYEEEE. Trimming at V came to 0 bases and at J to 3 bases, leaving 5 bases not matched to a gene. The length of the CDR3 is 17 residues.

This clonotype has at least ten counts. V is TRBV18 and J is TRBJ2-1; 12 bases agree with TRBD2. The CDR3 totals 16 residues. CDR1 and CDR2 (germline): KGHSH, LQKENI. The junction had 5 bases not matched to a gene; V was cut back by 0 bases and J by 8 bases. CDR3 in amino acids: CASSPPGTSGLDEQFF. Here the CDR3 DNA reads TGTGCCAGCTCACCACCCGGGACTAGCGGGCTCGATGAGCAGTTCTTC.

V and J are TRBV11-2 and TRBJ1-1, with 7 bases identical to TRBD1. The CDR3 loop spans 18 amino acids. Trimming cost V 5 bases and J 3 bases; bases outside gene matches: 18. Per germline, CDR1 SGHAT and CDR2 FQNNGV. The CDR3, as DNA: TGTGCCAGCAGCGGCTACGGGACAGAAGGGTGGGGGGACACTGAAGCTTTCTTT. Its translation is CASSGYGTEGWGDTEAFF. The full variable domain, rest sourced from reference TRBV11-2 and TRBJ1-1, is EAGVAQSPRYKIIEKRQSVAFWCNPISGHATLYWYQQILGQGPKLLIQFQNNGVVDDSQLPKDRFSAERLKGVDSTLKIQPAKLEDSAVYLCASSGYGTEGWGDTEAFFGQGTRLTVV.

The table lists this clonotype with many counts. The chain links TRBV20-1 to TRBJ2-7; D possibly uses TRBD1 or TRBD2 (5 bases each). CDR1 is DFQATT and CDR2 is SNEGSKA in the germline V gene (reference sequence). The germline V and J ends were trimmed by 5 bases and 2 bases, with 16 bases remaining between them. The CDR3 loop spans 14 amino acids. The CDR3 reads CSAHNRDGPYEQYF. The CDR3 coding sequence is TGCAGTGCTCATAACCGGGACGGGCCCTACGAGCAGTACTTC.

The chain joins TRBV5-1 to TRBJ1-1; TRBD1 matches at 9 bases. After removal of 2 bases from V and 3 bases from J, the junction contained 11 bases not matched to a gene. Per germline, CDR1 SGHRS and CDR2 YFSETQ. CDR3 size: 17 residues. The CDR3 DNA follows: TGCGCCAGCAGCTTAAAACCGGGACAGGGATTAGACACTGAAGCTTTCTTT. Its translation is CASSLKPGQGLDTEAFF.